The table lists the clone carrying this T cell receptor (beta chain) with a few counts. Its antigen is currently unknown. The sample is drawn from a study of CD8 T cells in ankylosing spondylitis. Points from the study as a whole: Among TCR beta sequences, a motif of eight or nine highly homologous variants appeared characteristic of ankylosing spondylitis blood.

One entry per CDR3 protein, called by TCRdb with MiXCR from the 5' RACE reads. The sample carries 800,000 to 900,000 distinct CDR3 sequences, around 11% recorded once. Germline-derived CDR1 and CDR2 are SGDLS and YYNGEE. Trimming left V 2 bases short and J 4 bases short, with 13 bases between. The CDR3 extends over 15 amino acids. Sequenced material: blood, either unsorted or a sorted T cell fraction (not recorded which). This chain links TRBV9 with TRBJ2-1; D possibly corresponds to TRBD2 (6 bases). The receptor was derived from a male donor with ankylosing spondylitis. In nucleotides, the CDR3 is TGTGCCAGCAGCGTCCGCGGGAACCTTTACAATGAGCAGTTCTTC. This sequence encodes CASSVRGNLYNEQFF.